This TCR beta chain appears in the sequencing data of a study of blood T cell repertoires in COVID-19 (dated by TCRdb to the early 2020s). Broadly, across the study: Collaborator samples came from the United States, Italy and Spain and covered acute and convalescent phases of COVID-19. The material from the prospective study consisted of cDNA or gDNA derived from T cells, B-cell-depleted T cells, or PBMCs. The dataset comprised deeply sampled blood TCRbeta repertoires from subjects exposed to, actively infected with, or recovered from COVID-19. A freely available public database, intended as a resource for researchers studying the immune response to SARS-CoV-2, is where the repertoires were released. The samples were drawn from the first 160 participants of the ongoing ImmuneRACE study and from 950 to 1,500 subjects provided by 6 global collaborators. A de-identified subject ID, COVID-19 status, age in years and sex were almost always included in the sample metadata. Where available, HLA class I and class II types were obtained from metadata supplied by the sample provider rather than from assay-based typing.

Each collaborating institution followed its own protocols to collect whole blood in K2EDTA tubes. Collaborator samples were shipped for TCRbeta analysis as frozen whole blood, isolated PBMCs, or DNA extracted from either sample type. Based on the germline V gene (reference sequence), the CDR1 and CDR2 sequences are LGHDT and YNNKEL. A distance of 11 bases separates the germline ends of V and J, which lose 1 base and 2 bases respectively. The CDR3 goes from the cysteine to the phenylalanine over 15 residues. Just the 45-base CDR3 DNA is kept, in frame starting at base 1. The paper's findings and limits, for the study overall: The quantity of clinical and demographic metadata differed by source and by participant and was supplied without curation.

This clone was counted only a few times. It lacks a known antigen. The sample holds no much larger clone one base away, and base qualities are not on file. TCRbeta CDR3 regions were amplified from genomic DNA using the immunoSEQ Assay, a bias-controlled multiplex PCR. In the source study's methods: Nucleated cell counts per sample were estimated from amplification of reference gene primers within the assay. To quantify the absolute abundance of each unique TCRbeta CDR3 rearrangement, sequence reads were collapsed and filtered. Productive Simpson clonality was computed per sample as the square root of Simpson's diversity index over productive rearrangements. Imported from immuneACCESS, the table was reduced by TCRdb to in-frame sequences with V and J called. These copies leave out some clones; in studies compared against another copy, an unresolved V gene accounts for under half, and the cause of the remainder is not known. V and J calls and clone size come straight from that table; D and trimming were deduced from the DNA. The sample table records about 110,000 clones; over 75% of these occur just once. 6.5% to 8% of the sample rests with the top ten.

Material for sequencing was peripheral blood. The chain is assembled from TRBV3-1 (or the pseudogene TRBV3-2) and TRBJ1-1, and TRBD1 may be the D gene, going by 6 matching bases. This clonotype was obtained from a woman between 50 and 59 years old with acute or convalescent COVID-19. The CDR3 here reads CASSQGGHGNTEAFF. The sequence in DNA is TGTGCCAGCAGCCAAGGGGGGCATGGAAACACTGAAGCTTTCTTT.